The present TCR beta chain was sequenced within a study of T cells in tuberculosis. Germline V lookup: CDR1 SGDLS, CDR2 YYNGEE. This CDR3 has 15 amino acids. V lost 0 bases, J lost 3 bases, and 10 bases lay in between. Clones were read by immunoSEQ multiplex PCR, and TCRdb kept only the in-frame ones, dropping some. The table lists fewer than 35,000 clones, approximately 94% of them singletons, with around 8.5% in the top ten. This clone was seen once. Latent tuberculosis screening used tuberculin skin test and IGRA at entry. The V gene is TRBV9, the J gene TRBJ2-1; D might be TRBD2 (6 bases). The sequence was collected from a donor between 5 and 29 years old with latent tuberculosis or without tuberculosis infection. The specimen was PBMCs. The CDR3 DNA follows: TGTGCCAGCAGCGTAGCGGGAGCTGACTACAATGAGCAGTTCTTC. Translation gives CASSVAGADYNEQFF.